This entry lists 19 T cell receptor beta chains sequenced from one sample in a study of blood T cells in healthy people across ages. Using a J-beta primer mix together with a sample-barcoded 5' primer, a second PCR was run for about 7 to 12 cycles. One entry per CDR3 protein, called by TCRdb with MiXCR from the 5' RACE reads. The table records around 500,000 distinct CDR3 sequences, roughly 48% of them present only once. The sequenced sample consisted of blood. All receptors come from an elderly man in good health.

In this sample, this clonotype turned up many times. The CDR3 DNA follows: TGCGCCAGCAGCCAAGTCTCTGGGGCCAACGTCCTGACTTTC. This encodes CASSQVSGANVLTF. V usage is TRBV4-3 and J usage is TRBJ2-6; no definite D call. The length of the CDR3 is 14 residues. Trimming took off 1 base at V and 0 bases at J, with 1 base between the two ends. CDR1 is LGHNA and CDR2 is YSLEER in the germline V gene.

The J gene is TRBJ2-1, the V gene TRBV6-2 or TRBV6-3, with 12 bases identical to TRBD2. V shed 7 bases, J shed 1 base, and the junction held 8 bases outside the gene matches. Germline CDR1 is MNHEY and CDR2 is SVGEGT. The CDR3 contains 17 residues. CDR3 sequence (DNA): TGTGCCAGCATAGGGCTAGCGGGAGGGCCATCCTACAATGAGCAGTTCTTC. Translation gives CASIGLAGGPSYNEQFF.

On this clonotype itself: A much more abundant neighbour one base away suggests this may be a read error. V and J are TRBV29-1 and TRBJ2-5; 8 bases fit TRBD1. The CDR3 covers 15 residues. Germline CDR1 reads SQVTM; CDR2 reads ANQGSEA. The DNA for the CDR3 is TGCAGCATTGAAGATCGTGACAGGGGTCAAGAGACCCAGTACTTC. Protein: CSIEDRDRGQETQYF.

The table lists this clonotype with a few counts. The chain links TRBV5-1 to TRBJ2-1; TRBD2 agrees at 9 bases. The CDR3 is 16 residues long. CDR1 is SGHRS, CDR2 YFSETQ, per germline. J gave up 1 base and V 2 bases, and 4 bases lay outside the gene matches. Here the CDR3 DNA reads TGCGCCAGCAGCTTAGTTAGCGGGAGATCCTACAATGAGCAGTTCTTC. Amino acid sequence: CASSLVSGRSYNEQFF.

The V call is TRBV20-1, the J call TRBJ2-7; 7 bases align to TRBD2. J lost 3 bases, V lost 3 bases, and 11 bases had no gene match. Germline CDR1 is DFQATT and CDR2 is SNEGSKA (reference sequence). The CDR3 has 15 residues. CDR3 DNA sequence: TGCAGTGCTAGGAAGGGGCATGGGGGGGTCTACGAGCAGTACTTC. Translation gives CSARKGHGGVYEQYF.

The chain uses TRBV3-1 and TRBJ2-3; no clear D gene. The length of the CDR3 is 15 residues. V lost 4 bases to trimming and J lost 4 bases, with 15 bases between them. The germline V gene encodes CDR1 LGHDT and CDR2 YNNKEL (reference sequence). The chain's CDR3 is CASSRDSFSPDTQYF. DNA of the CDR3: TGTGCCAGCAGCCGCGACTCCTTTTCACCAGATACGCAGTATTTT.

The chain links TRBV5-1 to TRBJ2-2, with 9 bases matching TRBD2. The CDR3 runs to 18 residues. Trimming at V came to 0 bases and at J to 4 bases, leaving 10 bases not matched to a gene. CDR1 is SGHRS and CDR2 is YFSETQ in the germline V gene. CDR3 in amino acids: CASSLGGTSTRGTGELFF. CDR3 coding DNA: TGCGCCAGCAGCTTGGGGGGGACTAGCACCCGCGGCACCGGGGAGCTGTTTTTT.

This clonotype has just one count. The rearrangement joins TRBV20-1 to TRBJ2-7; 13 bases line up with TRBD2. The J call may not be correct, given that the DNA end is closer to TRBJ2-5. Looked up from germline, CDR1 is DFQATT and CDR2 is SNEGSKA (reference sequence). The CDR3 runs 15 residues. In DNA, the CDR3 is TGCAGTGCTAGCCTACTAGCGGGAGGGGGTGAGACCCAGTACTTC. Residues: CSASLLAGGGETQYF.

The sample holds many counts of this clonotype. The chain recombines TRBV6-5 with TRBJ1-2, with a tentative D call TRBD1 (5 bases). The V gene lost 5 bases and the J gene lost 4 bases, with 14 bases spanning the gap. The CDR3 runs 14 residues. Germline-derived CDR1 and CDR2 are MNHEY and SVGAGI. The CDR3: CASSPKGSSYGYTF. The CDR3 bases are TGTGCCAGCAGTCCGAAGGGGAGTTCCTATGGCTACACCTTC.

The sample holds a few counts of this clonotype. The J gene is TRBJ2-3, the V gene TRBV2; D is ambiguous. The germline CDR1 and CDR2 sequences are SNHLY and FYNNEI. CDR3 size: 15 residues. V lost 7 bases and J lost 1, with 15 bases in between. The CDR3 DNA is TGTGCCAGCATCCCCAGCCTTCGGGGCACAGATACGCAGTATTTT. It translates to CASIPSLRGTDTQYF.

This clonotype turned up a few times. The DNA for the CDR3 is TGCAGTGCTAGTTTAGCTAGCGGGGACGGATACGAGCAGTACTTC. Translated: CSASLASGDGYEQYF. This rearrangement joins TRBV20-1 to TRBJ2-7, with 9 bases identical to TRBD2. Germline lookup yields CDR1 DFQATT and CDR2 SNEGSKA (reference sequence). CDR3 length: 15 residues. The junction had 10 bases not matched to a gene; V was cut back by 3 bases and J by 4 bases.

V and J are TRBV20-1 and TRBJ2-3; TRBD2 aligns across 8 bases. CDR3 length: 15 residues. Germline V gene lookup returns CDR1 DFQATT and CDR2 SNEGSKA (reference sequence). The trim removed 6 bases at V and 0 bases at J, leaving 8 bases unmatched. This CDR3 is CSAGRGASSTDTQYF. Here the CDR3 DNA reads TGCAGTGCCGGGAGGGGGGCGTCGAGCACAGATACGCAGTATTTT.

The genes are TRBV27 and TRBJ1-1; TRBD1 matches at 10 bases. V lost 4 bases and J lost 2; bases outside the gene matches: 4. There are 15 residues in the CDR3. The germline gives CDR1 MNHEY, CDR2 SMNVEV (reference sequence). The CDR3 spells CASSSGTGANTEAFF. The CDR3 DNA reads TGTGCCAGCAGTTCCGGGACAGGGGCCAACACTGAAGCTTTCTTT.

The CDR3 is CSVTGQVYNEQFF. The CDR3, as DNA: TGCAGCGTAACAGGACAGGTTTACAATGAGCAGTTCTTC. V usage is TRBV29-1 and J usage is TRBJ2-1; 7 nucleotides match TRBD1. Trimming removed 6 bases from V and 4 bases from J; junction bases left unmatched: 6. Looked up from germline, CDR1 is SQVTM and CDR2 is ANQGSEA. The CDR3 spans 13 residues.

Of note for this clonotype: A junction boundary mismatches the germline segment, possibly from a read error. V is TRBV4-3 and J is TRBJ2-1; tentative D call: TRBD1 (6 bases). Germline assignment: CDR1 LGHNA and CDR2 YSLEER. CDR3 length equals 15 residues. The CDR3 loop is CASSQEGAGRNGQFF. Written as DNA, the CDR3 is TGCGCCAGCAGCCAAGAGGGGGCAGGGAGAAATGGGCAGTTCTTC.

In DNA, the CDR3 is TGTGCCAGCAGTGCAAGGCGCGGGGGGTCCCGCTTATATGAGCAGTTCTTC. Protein: CASSARRGGSRLYEQFF. The chain has TRBV2 and TRBJ2-1; the match to TRBD2 covers 8 bases. The CDR3 sequence is 17 residues long. CDR1 and CDR2 (germline): SNHLY, FYNNEI. With 4 bases clipped from V and 8 bases from J, the junction kept 16 bases outside the gene matches.

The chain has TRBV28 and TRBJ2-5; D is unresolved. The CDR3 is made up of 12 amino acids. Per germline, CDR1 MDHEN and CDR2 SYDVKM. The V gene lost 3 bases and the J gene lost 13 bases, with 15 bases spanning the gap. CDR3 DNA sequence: TGTGCCAGCAGTTTTAATGGGTTTGAACGGTACTTC. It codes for CASSFNGFERYF.

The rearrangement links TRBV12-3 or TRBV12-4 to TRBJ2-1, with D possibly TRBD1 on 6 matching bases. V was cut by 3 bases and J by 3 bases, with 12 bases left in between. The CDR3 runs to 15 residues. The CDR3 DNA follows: TGTGCCAGCAGTTTTTTCCCACAGGGCTACAATGAGCAGTTCTTC. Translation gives CASSFFPQGYNEQFF.

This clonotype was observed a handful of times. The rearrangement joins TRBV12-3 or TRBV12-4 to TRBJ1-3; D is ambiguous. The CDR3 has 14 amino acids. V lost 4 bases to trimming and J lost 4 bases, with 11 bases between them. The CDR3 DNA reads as TGTGCCAGCAGTTCGAACATGGCAGGAAACACCATATATTTT. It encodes CASSSNMAGNTIYF.